Shown below are 16 T cell receptor beta chains from a single sample sequenced in a study of metastatic and nonmetastatic thyroid tumors. TCRdb reassembled clones from the PCR reads with MiXCR. This table holds some 16,000 clones, roughly 24% found once. Before thyroid surgery, none of the patients had received any treatment. The sequenced sample was tumor tissue. The receptors were gathered from a female donor with papillary thyroid cancer or a benign thyroid nodule (not recorded which). Some clones in this sample may be carry-over from other donors' samples.

The rearrangement links TRBV5-4 to TRBJ1-2; the D is unclear. The CDR3 length is 15 residues. In germline, CDR1 is SGHNT, CDR2 YYREEE (reference sequence). The ends were cut back, 0 bases at V and 0 bases at J, with 9 bases in the middle. CDR3 region: CASSLEGKPNYGYTF. The DNA of the CDR3 is TGTGCCAGCAGCTTGGAGGGTAAGCCTAACTATGGCTACACCTTC.

This chain links TRBV11-3 with TRBJ1-3, with D possibly being TRBD1 (6 bases). V lost 5 bases and J 1 base, leaving 12 bases between the germline ends. There are 15 residues in the CDR3. Germline V lookup: CDR1 SGHNT, CDR2 YENEEA. Here the CDR3 reads CASSETGTSGNTIYF. The CDR3 region has the DNA TGTGCCAGCAGCGAAACAGGGACTTCTGGAAACACCATATATTTT.

This chain uses TRBV18 with TRBJ2-7; the D is unclear. CDR1 and CDR2 from the germline V gene are KGHSH and LQKENI. V was cut by 3 bases and J by 3 bases, with 9 bases left in between. The CDR3 is 13 amino acids. The DNA of the CDR3 is TGTGCCAGCTCACCGAGTCAGGACTACGAGCAGTACTTC. It encodes CASSPSQDYEQYF.

This clone is classed as medium-sized. The chain uses TRBV27 and TRBJ2-7; TRBD1 matches at 9 bases. The V gene's germline CDR1 is MNHEY and CDR2 SMNVEV (reference sequence). The J segment lost 1 base and the V segment lost 4 bases, leaving 5 bases of the junction unmatched. The CDR3 is 15 amino acids. CDR3 nucleotides: TGTGCCAGCAGTTCCCGGGACAGGGCGTCCTACGAGCAGTACTTC. This translates into CASSSRDRASYEQYF.

CDR3 sequence: CASSPDTYEQYF. CDR3 nucleotide sequence: TGCGCCAGCAGCCCGGACACCTACGAGCAGTACTTC. The V gene is TRBV5-1, the J gene TRBJ2-7; a possible D gene is TRBD1 (5 bases). Germline CDR1 reads SGHRS; CDR2 reads YFSETQ. V was pared by 4 bases and J by 2 bases, with 7 bases between. The CDR3 has 12 residues.

This clone was seen at least ten times. A read error may be the cause here, since a much bigger clone is one base away. The rearrangement uses TRBV7-2 and TRBJ1-5; possibly TRBD1 for D (5 bases). CDR1 SGHTA and CDR2 FQGNSA come from the germline V gene. Deletions cut 1 base from V and 6 bases from J, with 10 bases between. The CDR3 consists of 14 residues. Written as DNA, the CDR3 is TGTGCCAGCAGCTTAGGTGGGACGCGTCAGCCCCAGCATTTT. This codes for CASSLGGTRQPQHF.

This clone ranks as medium-sized. The chain recombines TRBV6-1 with TRBJ2-1, with 12 bases identical to TRBD2. V trimming: 0 bases; J trimming: 7 bases; junction bases outside the gene matches: 10. The CDR3 is made up of 18 amino acids. In germline, CDR1 is MNHNS, CDR2 SASEGT. Here the CDR3 reads CASSEALAGGAFGNEQFF. CDR3 DNA: TGTGCCAGCAGTGAAGCACTAGCGGGAGGTGCATTTGGGAATGAGCAGTTCTTC.

This clone was detected only a few times. Because it lacks the conserved phenylalanine or tryptophan at the end, this CDR3 is likely a read error. The chain joins TRBV6-2 or TRBV6-3 to TRBJ1-5, with D perhaps TRBD1 (6 bases). The CDR3 is made up of 15 amino acids. CDR1 is MNHEY and CDR2 is SVGEGT in the germline V gene. In DNA form, the CDR3 reads TGTGCCAGCCGCCAGACAGGTAGCTACAATCAGACCCAGCATCTT. Its protein product is CASRQTGSYNQTQHL.

V and J are TRBV19 and TRBJ1-1, with D unclear. The CDR3 contains 15 residues. The V and J ends lost 2 bases and 1 base respectively, with 11 bases between them. CDR1 is LNHDA and CDR2 is SQIVND in the germline V gene (reference sequence). The CDR3: CASSILPPANTEAFF. For the CDR3, the DNA is TGTGCCAGTAGTATACTCCCCCCAGCGAACACTGAAGCTTTCTTT. The full variable domain, completed using reference TRBV19 and TRBJ1-1, is DGGITQSPKYLFRKEGQNVTLSCEQNLNHDAMYWYRQDPGQGLRLIYYSQIVNDFQKGDIAEGYSVSREKKESFPLTVTSAQKNPTAFYLCASSILPPANTEAFFGQGTRLTVV.

This clone was found a few times. This chain connects TRBV15 to TRBJ2-7; TRBD2 aligns across 10 bases. V was pared by 4 bases and J by 3 bases, with 3 bases of the junction left unmatched. The germline gives CDR1 LNHNV, CDR2 YYDKDF (reference sequence). CDR3 size: 14 residues. DNA of the CDR3: TGTGCCACCAGCACGACTAGCGGGTTCTACGAGCAGTACTTC. Translation gives CATSTTSGFYEQYF. The full variable domain, completed using reference TRBV15 and TRBJ2-7, is DAMVIQNPRYQVTQFGKPVTLSCSQTLNHNVMYWYQQKSSQAPKLLFHYYDKDFNNEADTPDNFQSRRPNTSFCFLDIRSPGLGDTAMYLCATSTTSGFYEQYFGPGTRLTVT.

Here the CDR3 DNA reads TGTGCCAGTAGTATAGAGGGCCTGAACACTGAAGCTTTCTTT. This gives the protein CASSIEGLNTEAFF. This rearrangement joins TRBV19 to TRBJ1-1; no definite D call. V was pared by 0 bases and J by 0 bases, with 5 bases between. Germline V gene sequence: CDR1 LNHDA, CDR2 SQIVND (reference sequence). The CDR3 loop spans 14 amino acids. Using reference TRBV19 and TRBJ1-1 for the parts outside the CDR3, the full variable domain is DGGITQSPKYLFRKEGQNVTLSCEQNLNHDAMYWYRQDPGQGLRLIYYSQIVNDFQKGDIAEGYSVSREKKESFPLTVTSAQKNPTAFYLCASSIEGLNTEAFFGQGTRLTVV.

In this sample, this clone turned up a few times. This chain links TRBV6-1 with TRBJ2-7, with 13 bases aligning to TRBD2. The V gene's germline CDR1 is MNHNS and CDR2 SASEGT. The CDR3 has 15 residues. V lost 2 bases, J lost 3 bases, and 1 base stayed unmatched. CDR3 residues: CASSERLAGGYEQYF. Here the CDR3 DNA reads TGTGCCAGCAGTGAAAGACTAGCGGGAGGCTACGAGCAGTACTTC.

This clone was recorded a few times. This chain links TRBV24-1 with TRBJ2-5; TRBD1 agrees at 10 bases. V was clipped by 8 bases and J by 3 bases; unmatched bases: 5. Germline loops: CDR1 KGHDR, CDR2 SFDVKD. This CDR3 comprises 14 residues. In nucleotides, the CDR3 is TGTGCCACCACCGGGGGGACAGGGGAAGAGACCCAGTACTTC. The encoded protein is CATTGGTGEETQYF.

Sample share makes this clone medium-sized. The genes are TRBV19 and TRBJ1-6, with TRBD1 identical over 10 bases. V dropped 3 bases and J dropped 13; count of bases not matched to a gene: 15. Germline assignment: CDR1 LNHDA and CDR2 SQIVND (reference sequence). The CDR3 covers 17 residues. The CDR3, as DNA: TGTGCCAGTAGTATTGGAGGACAGGGGGGACGCCGACCTCCCCTCCACTTT. Translated: CASSIGGQGGRRPPLHF.

This clone is judged medium-sized. Other DNA variants within this sample encode the same CDR3. The V call is TRBV20-1, the J call TRBJ2-5; TRBD2 matches 12 bases. Germline V gene data show CDR1 as DFQATT and CDR2 as SNEGSKA (reference sequence). There are 16 residues in the CDR3. The trim removed 6 bases at V and 7 bases at J, leaving 15 bases unmatched. Here the CDR3 DNA reads TGCAGTGCCAGACCCGGACTAGCGGGATCACGCGGGACCCAGTACTTC. As protein: CSARPGLAGSRGTQYF.

This clone was seen at least ten times. V usage is TRBV7-6 and J usage is TRBJ2-7; D may be TRBD2 (7 bases). The CDR3 is 15 residues long. CDR1 is SGHVS, CDR2 FNYEAQ, per germline. V lost 5 bases and J lost 3, with 17 bases in between. CDR3 residues: CASSPPGRGSYEQYF. In nucleotides, the CDR3 is TGTGCCAGCAGCCCCCCAGGGAGGGGGAGCTACGAGCAGTACTTC.